The following is a T cell receptor beta chain sequence with its context. The entry originates in a study of blood T cell repertoires in COVID-19. Here immunoSEQ multiplex PCR was the method, and the copy in TCRdb shows in-frame clones only, minus some. Of over 85,000 clones in the sample, roughly 76% were seen once. Trimming removed 4 bases from V and 0 bases from J; junction bases left unmatched: 7. Germline assignment: CDR1 SGHTA and CDR2 FQGNSA. CDR3 length: 16 residues. Sequencing was done on a sample of peripheral blood. The source of this sequence is a woman aged 60 to 75 with acute or convalescent COVID-19. This rearrangement joins TRBV7-2 to TRBJ2-7; 9 nucleotides match TRBD1. CDR3 amino acids: CASSSRQGDPSYEQYF. CDR3 sequence (DNA): TGTGCCAGCAGCTCTCGACAGGGGGACCCCTCCTACGAGCAGTACTTC.